Shown below are 16 T cell receptor beta chains from a single sample sequenced in a study of blood T cell repertoires in COVID-19. Using immunoSEQ multiplex PCR, the repertoire was profiled, and TCRdb retains in-frame clones only, with some absent. The sample lists about 350,000 clones; about 90% were seen once. The sequenced sample consisted of PBMCs or T cells enriched from blood (not recorded which). The receptors were sampled from a woman in her 30s who had recovered from COVID-19.

This rearrangement joins TRBV18 to TRBJ1-5, with TRBD1 matching 9 bases. The V gene's germline CDR1 is KGHSH and CDR2 LQKENI. V trimming: 4 bases; J trimming: 4 bases; junction bases outside the gene matches: 5. This CDR3 contains 15 residues. CDR3 sequence: CASSRDRDLNQPQHF. The CDR3 nucleotides are TGTGCCAGCTCACGGGACAGGGACCTAAATCAGCCCCAGCATTTT.

This clone was seen a few times. The chain has TRBV28 and TRBJ1-6, with a tentative D call TRBD1 (5 bases). Germline V gives CDR1 MDHEN, CDR2 SYDVKM. There are 15 residues in the CDR3. Trimming removed 0 bases from V and 8 bases from J, with 11 bases in between. CDR3 nucleotide sequence: TGTGCCAGCAGTTTATGGGGGGACTCTTATTCACCCCTCCACTTT. Translating gives CASSLWGDSYSPLHF.

V usage is TRBV10-3 and J usage is TRBJ2-1; 10 bases agree with TRBD2. Losses at the gene ends were 4 bases for V and 2 bases for J; bases not matched to a gene: 17. Germline lookup yields CDR1 ENHRY and CDR2 SYGVKD. The CDR3 consists of 20 residues. CDR3 sequence reads: CAISAPMGLAGDSPYNEQFF. DNA for the CDR3: TGTGCCATCAGTGCCCCCATGGGGCTAGCGGGGGATTCTCCCTACAATGAGCAGTTCTTC.

About this clone: This specimen includes other DNA sequences encoding the same CDR3. The rearrangement joins TRBV19 to TRBJ1-2; 7 bases agree with TRBD1. The length of the CDR3 is 14 residues. CDR1 LNHDA and CDR2 SQIVND come from the germline V gene (reference sequence). V lost 4 bases and J lost 2; bases outside the gene matches: 4. CDR3: CASSTQGTNYGYTF. In DNA, the CDR3 is TGTGCCAGTAGTACACAGGGGACCAACTATGGCTACACCTTC. Combining the CDR3 with reference TRBV19 and TRBJ1-2 gives the whole variable domain DGGITQSPKYLFRKEGQNVTLSCEQNLNHDAMYWYRQDPGQGLRLIYYSQIVNDFQKGDIAEGYSVSREKKESFPLTVTSAQKNPTAFYLCASSTQGTNYGYTFGSGTRLTVV.

The chain combines TRBV6-6 with TRBJ2-1; D gene uncertain. Trimming cost V 6 bases and J 0 bases, with 9 bases left between them. This CDR3 contains 14 residues. Per the germline V gene, CDR1 is MNHNY and CDR2 is SVGAGI (reference sequence). The CDR3 bases are TGTGCCAGCAGCGACTCGAGCTCCTACAATGAGCAGTTCTTC. This translates into CASSDSSSYNEQFF.

The V and J genes are TRBV7-9 and TRBJ2-5; possibly TRBD1 for D (5 bases). Deletions cut 1 base from V and 2 bases from J, with 8 bases between. CDR1 SEHNR and CDR2 FQNEAQ come from the germline V gene (reference sequence). CDR3 size: 14 residues. In DNA, the CDR3 is TGTGCCAGCAGCTTAGTCAGGGAACAAGAGACCCAGTACTTC. This encodes CASSLVREQETQYF. Based on the CDR3 plus reference TRBV7-9 and TRBJ2-5, the full variable domain is DTGVSQNPRHKITKRGQNVTFRCDPISEHNRLYWYRQTLGQGPEFLTYFQNEAQLEKSRLLSDRFSAERPKGSFSTLEIQRTEQGDSAMYLCASSLVREQETQYFGPGTRLLVL.

The chain has TRBV30 and TRBJ2-7, with D unresolved. The tail of the sequence fits TRBJ2-1 better, so the J call may be wrong. The length of the CDR3 is 10 residues. Germline-derived CDR1 and CDR2 are GTSNPN and SVGIG (reference sequence). In nucleotides, the CDR3 is TGTGCCTGGAGTGTACTTGGGCAGTTCTTC. Protein product: CAWSVLGQFF.

The chain combines TRBV28 with TRBJ2-7; no clear D. This CDR3 region has 12 residues. CDR1 MDHEN and CDR2 SYDVKM come from the germline V gene. The V and J ends lost 6 bases and 3 bases respectively, with 9 bases between them. The CDR3 sequence: CASRGLNYEQYF. Written as DNA, the CDR3 is TGTGCCAGCAGGGGCTTGAACTACGAGCAGTACTTC.

The chain is built from TRBV5-1 and TRBJ2-2, with a weak D call TRBD1 (5 bases). The germline V gene encodes CDR1 SGHRS and CDR2 YFSETQ. V shed 0 bases and J shed 4 bases, with 7 bases lying between them. This CDR3 spans 14 amino acids. The CDR3 protein is CASSLVRVTGELFF. The DNA for the CDR3 is TGCGCCAGCAGCTTGGTCAGGGTCACCGGGGAGCTGTTTTTT.

This chain joins TRBV5-6 and TRBJ2-7, with 12 bases lining up with TRBD1. Losses at the gene ends were 4 bases for V and 5 bases for J; bases not matched to a gene: 16. Germline V CDR1 and CDR2: SGHDT, YYEEEE. This CDR3 comprises 18 residues. This chain's CDR3 is CASSAEAGRGQGAHEQYF. The CDR3 DNA sequence: TGTGCCAGCAGCGCCGAAGCGGGGAGGGGACAGGGGGCCCACGAGCAGTACTTC.

This chain connects TRBV2 to TRBJ1-1; D unclear. The CDR3 has 14 amino acids. From germline, CDR1 is SNHLY and CDR2 FYNNEI. The germline V and J ends were trimmed by 5 bases and 1 base, with 11 bases remaining between them. The CDR3 spells CASSSGSANTEAFF. The CDR3 DNA sequence: TGTGCCAGCAGTTCCGGCAGCGCGAACACTGAAGCTTTCTTT.

CDR3 sequence (DNA): TGTGCCAGCAGTTTGTCCACGACTGCTTCTGGCTACACCTTC. Encoded protein: CASSLSTTASGYTF. V is TRBV27 and J is TRBJ1-2; no clear D gene. The V gene's germline CDR1 is MNHEY and CDR2 SMNVEV (reference sequence). The V end lost 3 bases, the J end lost 7 bases, and 15 bases lay between the germline ends. CDR3 length: 14 residues.

In this sample, this clone turned up a few times. The chain has TRBV11-2 and TRBJ1-3; 9 positions agree with TRBD1. The CDR3 is made up of 15 amino acids. Unmatched junction bases numbered 2, after V lost 1 base and J lost 4 bases. The germline V gene has CDR1 SGHAT and CDR2 FQNNGV. The CDR3 coding sequence is TGTGCCAGCAGCTTAGCGGACAGGGGAGGAAACACCATATATTTT. Its translation is CASSLADRGGNTIYF.

This clone was detected only once. The genes are TRBV28 and TRBJ1-2; D may be TRBD1 (6 bases). CDR3 size: 17 residues. Trimming stripped 6 bases from V and 7 bases from J, with 27 bases between. Germline V gene sequence: CDR1 MDHEN, CDR2 SYDVKM. The CDR3 loop is CASSQRRLADRPPGYTF. The CDR3 bases are TGTGCCAGCAGCCAAAGGCGGCTGGCCGACAGGCCTCCTGGCTACACCTTC.

The rearrangement uses TRBV28 and TRBJ1-6; no firm D call. The germline gives CDR1 MDHEN, CDR2 SYDVKM. Trimming cost V 3 bases and J 8 bases, with 14 bases left between them. The CDR3 extends over 15 amino acids. The CDR3 DNA reads TGTGCCAGCAGTTTGCTAGGAGGGTCTTATTCACCCCTCCACTTT. This codes for CASSLLGGSYSPLHF.

The chain recombines TRBV2 with TRBJ2-5; 7 bases are a match to TRBD2. The CDR3 has 13 amino acids. Per the germline V gene, CDR1 is SNHLY and CDR2 is FYNNEI. V trimming: 7 bases; J trimming: 1 base; junction bases outside the gene matches: 3. Here the CDR3 DNA reads TGTGCCAGCACCGGGACTACCCAAGAGACCCAGTACTTC. Residues: CASTGTTQETQYF. Full variable domain (remainder filled in from reference TRBV2 and TRBJ2-5): EPEVTQTPSHQVTQMGQEVILRCVPISNHLYFYWYRQILGQKVEFLVSFYNNEISEKSEIFDDQFSVERPDGSNFTLKIRSTKLEDSAMYFCASTGTTQETQYFGPGTRLLVL.